The rows below give T cell receptor beta chains drawn from one sample of a study of stem cell transplantation in POMP-related autoinflammatory disease. TCRdb keeps only in-frame clones here, not all; method: immunoSEQ multiplex PCR. The table has thousands of clones, roughly 85% seen once. Sequenced material: CD8+ T cells from PBMCs, taken after stem cell transplantation. All receptors derive from a human patient with POMP-related autoinflammation and immune dysregulation (PRAID). The graft donor may have given rise to some T cells. Each CDR3 is given with its conserved first and last residue. Each record gives: V gene, J gene, clone size, D gene, CDR3 protein, CDR3 DNA. D genes are given only for firm matches. Size is stated for part of the rows, as once, few or many counts, or as a class when the clone is expanded.

TRBV18,TRBJ1-1,once,TRBD1,CASSFEDRRYTEAFF,TGTGCCAGCTCATTTGAGGACAGGCGGTACACTGAAGCTTTCTTT
TRBV5-5,TRBJ1-2,-,-,CASSLTTAYGYTF,TGTGCCAGCAGCTTGACGACAGCCTATGGCTACACCTTC
TRBV18,TRBJ2-1,-,TRBD1,CASSPETGYREQFF,TGTGCCAGCTCACCAGAGACAGGGTACAGGGAGCAGTTCTTC
TRBV4-1,TRBJ2-3,-,TRBD1,CASSYPTGGTDTQYF,TGCGCCAGCAGCTATCCGACAGGGGGCACAGATACGCAGTATTTT
TRBV11-2,TRBJ2-1,-,-,CASSWEGNPYNEQFF,TGTGCCAGCAGCTGGGAAGGGAACCCCTACAATGAGCAGTTCTTC
TRBV19,TRBJ1-1,few,-,CASSYTINTEAFF,TGTGCCAGTAGTTACACTATAAACACTGAAGCTTTCTTT
TRBV29-1,TRBJ2-3,-,TRBD2,CSVEDRSREWGDTQYF,TGCAGCGTTGAAGATCGATCGCGGGAGTGGGGGGATACGCAGTATTTT
TRBV15,TRBJ2-3,-,TRBD2,CATSGRAGTDTQYF,TGTGCCACCAGCGGGAGGGCCGGCACAGATACGCAGTATTTT
TRBV2,TRBJ2-1,once,TRBD1,CASSDGDRYNEQFF,TGTGCCAGCAGTGACGGGGACAGATACAATGAGCAGTTCTTC
TRBV27,TRBJ2-1,-,TRBD2,CASSQIGTSGANEQFF,TGTGCCAGCAGTCAAATCGGGACTAGCGGGGCCAATGAGCAGTTCTTC
TRBV10-3,TRBJ2-6,-,-,CAISESGNPGANVLTF,TGTGCCATCAGTGAGTCAGGGAATCCTGGGGCCAACGTCCTGACTTTC
TRBV27,TRBJ1-4,-,-,CASSLRLSRVEKLFF,TGTGCCAGCAGTTTAAGGCTCTCTAGGGTTGAAAAACTGTTTTTT
TRBV11-2,TRBJ1-4,-,TRBD1,CASSSTAFTGARDEKLFF,TGTGCCAGCAGCTCCACGGCTTTCACAGGGGCGAGAGATGAAAAACTGTTTTTT
TRBV10-2,TRBJ1-1,-,TRBD1,CASKDRMENTEAFF,TGCGCCAGCAAGGACAGGATGGAGAACACTGAAGCTTTCTTT
TRBV18,TRBJ2-2,-,TRBD1,CASSPPSFGTGYTGELFF,TGTGCCAGCTCACCACCGTCGTTCGGGACAGGGTACACCGGGGAGCTGTTTTTT
TRBV27,TRBJ1-2,-,-,CASSKTGTNYGYTF,TGTGCCAGCAGTAAAACAGGAACTAACTATGGCTACACCTTC
TRBV28,TRBJ1-4,-,-,CASTYRQYEKLFF,TGTGCCAGCACCTACAGGCAGTATGAAAAACTGTTTTTT
TRBV6-4,TRBJ2-2,-,-,CASRQGSDTGELFF,TGTGCCAGCAGACAGGGAAGTGACACCGGGGAGCTGTTTTTT